The 13 T cell receptor beta chains given below trace back to one sample, sequenced in a study of beta chain features in type 1 diabetes. Study-wide findings and caveats: Across all four CD4+ subsets, people with type 1 diabetes showed modestly shorter TCRB CDR3s.

These receptors have no known antigen. Since all of the isolated RNA was reverse transcribed, expressed TCRB transcripts were what got sequenced. Method: immunoSEQ multiplex PCR; TCRdb's copy keeps in-frame clones and lacks some. The table lists about 15,000 clones, approximately 60% of them singletons. The source material was stem cell memory CD4+ T cells from blood. These receptor sequences come from a woman aged 18-29 years with type 1 diabetes.

The genes are TRBV30 and TRBJ2-5; D remains ambiguous. The CDR3 contains 12 residues. Trimming shortened V by 2 bases and J by 0 bases, and 4 bases separated the two germline ends. Germline lookup yields CDR1 GTSNPN and CDR2 SVGIG (reference sequence). Here the CDR3 reads CAWSTDQETQYF. CDR3 DNA: TGTGCCTGGAGTACGGACCAAGAGACCCAGTACTTC.

The chain recombines TRBV11-2 with TRBJ1-5; no reliable D call. The V end lost 5 bases, the J end lost 9 bases, and 11 bases lay between the germline ends. CDR1 is SGHAT and CDR2 is FQNNGV in the germline V gene. The CDR3 covers 12 residues. In DNA form, the CDR3 reads TGTGCCAGCAGCCTTATCGAGGGGCCCCAGCATTTT. The encoded protein is CASSLIEGPQHF.

This rearrangement joins TRBV7-2 to TRBJ2-1, with D maybe TRBD1 (5 bases). V shed 1 base and J shed 4 bases, with 11 bases lying between them. CDR1 and CDR2 from the germline V gene are SGHTA and FQGNSA. This CDR3 has 15 residues. This CDR3 is CASSLDTGHYNEQFF. The CDR3 DNA is TGTGCCAGCAGCTTAGACACAGGACATTACAATGAGCAGTTCTTC. The full variable domain, in which reference TRBV7-2 and TRBJ2-1 provide the parts outside the CDR3, is GAGVSQSPSNKVTEKGKDVELRCDPISGHTALYWYRQSLGQGLEFLIYFQGNSAPDKSGLPSDRFSAERTGGSVSTLTIQRTQQEDSAVYLCASSLDTGHYNEQFFGPGTRLTVL.

The chain couples TRBV5-1 to TRBJ2-1; 9 nucleotides agree with TRBD2. CDR3 size: 16 residues. The germline CDR1 and CDR2 sequences are SGHRS and YFSETQ. V was pared by 0 bases and J by 9 bases, with 10 bases of the junction left unmatched. Here the CDR3 DNA reads TGCGCCAGCAGCTTGGGGGGGCTAGCGGGACCGGGTGAGCAGTTCTTC. It encodes CASSLGGLAGPGEQFF.

The V and J genes are TRBV5-8 and TRBJ1-2; 7 bases match TRBD1. The CDR3 covers 13 residues. In germline, CDR1 is SGHTS, CDR2 YDEGEE. Unmatched junction bases numbered 2, after V lost 4 bases and J lost 2 bases. CDR3 DNA: TGTGCCAGCAGCCCGGGACAGAACTATGGCTACACCTTC. Residues: CASSPGQNYGYTF.

The chain links TRBV5-1 to TRBJ2-1; the D gene is possibly TRBD2 (7 bases). CDR1 is SGHRS, CDR2 YFSETQ, per germline. CDR3 length: 16 amino acids. The V end lost 0 bases, the J end lost 6 bases, and 16 bases lay between the germline ends. In DNA, the CDR3 is TGCGCCAGCAGCTTGGCGCCGGGGGGCACGGTCAATGAGCAGTTCTTC. This gives the protein CASSLAPGGTVNEQFF.

This clone was picked up one time. The J gene is TRBJ2-7, the V gene TRBV28; D possibly corresponds to TRBD2 (5 bases). This CDR3 comprises 14 residues. Trimming left V 4 bases short and J 2 bases short, with 12 bases between. The germline V gene has CDR1 MDHEN and CDR2 SYDVKM. This CDR3 reads CASSSTLGAYEQYF. The CDR3 DNA is TGTGCCAGCAGTTCCACTCTGGGAGCCTACGAGCAGTACTTC.

The chain has TRBV5-1 and TRBJ2-3, with D possibly TRBD2 on 7 matching bases. Germline V gene sequence: CDR1 SGHRS, CDR2 YFSETQ. The CDR3 is made up of 17 amino acids. V lost 0 bases, J lost 0 bases, and 14 bases lay in between. Here the CDR3 reads CASSLAWGGTSTDTQYF. The CDR3 DNA follows: TGCGCCAGCAGCTTGGCCTGGGGGGGCACTAGCACAGATACGCAGTATTTT.

The V and J genes are TRBV5-1 and TRBJ1-4; D is perhaps TRBD1 (5 bases). Between the trimmed V and J ends, which lost 4 bases and 8 bases, there was a span of 18 bases. Germline V gives CDR1 SGHRS, CDR2 YFSETQ. The CDR3 is 15 residues long. Written as DNA, the CDR3 is TGCGCCAGCAGCCCGATGGGGGGTGTGGAGGAAAAACTGTTTTTT. Residues: CASSPMGGVEEKLFF.

The rearrangement links TRBV2 to TRBJ2-3; 8 bases align to TRBD2. Germline CDR1 SNHLY, CDR2 FYNNEI. The CDR3 is 16 residues long. The ends lost 7 bases at V and 2 bases at J; junction bases unmatched: 11. CDR3 residues: CASKFGSGTPTDTQYF. CDR3 DNA sequence: TGTGCCAGCAAGTTCGGTAGCGGGACCCCCACAGATACGCAGTATTTT.

The rearrangement uses TRBV23-1 and TRBJ2-1; TRBD1 might be the D (6 bases). TRBV23-1 has ORF status, its function being uncertain. V shed 0 bases and J shed 0 bases, with 9 bases lying between them. The CDR3 is made up of 16 amino acids. Here the CDR3 reads CASSQSCRGSYNEQFF. As DNA, the CDR3 is TGCGCCAGCAGTCAATCCTGCAGGGGCTCCTACAATGAGCAGTTCTTC.

The chain combines TRBV7-2 with TRBJ2-1; TRBD2 might be the D (5 bases). The CDR3 is 13 amino acids. The ends were cut back, 6 bases at V and 7 bases at J, with 13 bases in the middle. Germline V gene data show CDR1 as SGHTA and CDR2 as FQGNSA. The CDR3 nucleotides are TGTGCCAGCAGTTTGGCACGCGGGAATGAGCAGTTCTTC. This gives the protein CASSLARGNEQFF.

The rearrangement joins TRBV6-1 to TRBJ1-1, with D possibly being TRBD1 (5 bases). The V gene's germline CDR1 is MNHNS and CDR2 SASEGT. The V end lost 7 bases, the J end lost 4 bases, and 13 bases lay between the germline ends. The CDR3 loop spans 13 amino acids. CDR3 region: CASTPGQSTEAFF. CDR3 bases: TGTGCCAGCACCCCAGGACAATCCACTGAAGCTTTCTTT.